The 30 T cell receptor beta chains given below trace back to one sample, sequenced in a study of CD8+ T cells in alopecia areata. TCR sequencing used cDNA made by reverse transcription of extracted RNA. Profiled with immunoSEQ multiplex PCR; TCRdb holds only in-frame clones, not every one. The data hold approximately 140,000 clones, with more than 75% observed a single time. The material sequenced was CD8+ T cells sorted from blood, taken at week 0. Every receptor here comes from a human donor with alopecia areata.

The chain carries TRBV5-1 and TRBJ2-3; 14 bases fit TRBD2. Germline V gives CDR1 SGHRS, CDR2 YFSETQ. CDR3 length: 17 amino acids. With V trimmed by 3 bases and J by 4 bases, 7 bases remained unmatched. The CDR3 nucleotides read TGCGCCAGCAGCTCCGGGACTAGCGGGGGAACTGCAGATACGCAGTATTTT. Translated, it gives CASSSGTSGGTADTQYF. The full variable domain, its missing parts supplied by reference TRBV5-1 and TRBJ2-3, is KAGVTQTPRYLIKTRGQQVTLSCSPISGHRSVSWYQQTPGQGLQFLFEYFSETQRNKGNFPGRFSGRQFSNSRSEMNVSTLELGDSALYLCASSSGTSGGTADTQYFGPGTRLTVL.

The chain employs TRBV13 and TRBJ2-7; 7 nucleotides align to TRBD1. The germline CDR1 and CDR2 sequences are PRHDT and FYEKMQ (reference sequence). CDR3 length: 14 residues. With 5 bases clipped from V and 4 bases from J, the junction kept 8 bases outside the gene matches. The CDR3: CASSADRVRYEQYF. CDR3 in DNA: TGTGCCAGCAGCGCCGACAGGGTACGTTACGAGCAGTACTTC. The complete variable domain, with remaining parts taken from reference TRBV13 and TRBJ2-7, reads AAGVIQSPRHLIKEKRETATLKCYPIPRHDTVYWYQQGPGQDPQFLISFYEKMQSDKGSIPDRFSAQQFSDYHSELNMSSLELGDSALYFCASSADRVRYEQYFGPGTRLTVT.

The chain links TRBV5-1 to TRBJ1-6; a possible D gene is TRBD1 (5 bases). The CDR3 runs 14 residues. CDR1 is SGHRS, CDR2 YFSETQ, per germline. The V and J ends lost 5 bases and 10 bases respectively, with 16 bases between them. CDR3 region: CASSGTGSASPLHF. Written as DNA, the CDR3 is TGCGCCAGCAGTGGTACAGGTAGCGCCTCACCCCTCCACTTT.

The rearrangement joins TRBV29-1 to TRBJ2-1; D might be TRBD2 (5 bases). V was cut by 4 bases and J by 6 bases, with 16 bases left in between. Germline lookup yields CDR1 SQVTM and CDR2 ANQGSEA. This CDR3 spans 14 amino acids. Here the CDR3 reads CSVGALGRGNEQFF. CDR3 sequence (DNA): TGCAGCGTTGGGGCCCTTGGGAGAGGCAATGAGCAGTTCTTC.

The V gene is TRBV19, the J gene TRBJ1-5; tentatively, D is TRBD1 (6 bases). With 3 bases removed from V and 1 base from J, the gap between germline ends came to 10 bases. This CDR3 has 15 amino acids. Germline-derived CDR1 and CDR2 are LNHDA and SQIVND (reference sequence). The CDR3 reads CASSIGQMSNQPQHF. The CDR3 DNA is TGTGCCAGTAGTATTGGACAGATGAGCAATCAGCCCCAGCATTTT.

The chain employs TRBV30 and TRBJ2-1; the match to TRBD2 covers 11 bases. The germline V gene has CDR1 GTSNPN and CDR2 SVGIG (reference sequence). V shed 3 bases and J 5 bases; nucleotides not matched to a gene: 9. The CDR3 loop spans 16 amino acids. The CDR3 DNA reads TGTGCCTGGAGCGAATGGACTAGCGGGTCTAACAATGAGCAGTTCTTC. Protein sequence: CAWSEWTSGSNNEQFF.

This chain joins TRBV9 and TRBJ2-7; D gene unclear. CDR1 is SGDLS, CDR2 YYNGEE, per germline. The V and J ends lost 0 bases and 1 base respectively, with 5 bases between them. The CDR3 contains 13 residues. CDR3 sequence: CASSVATSYEQYF. In DNA, the CDR3 is TGTGCCAGCAGCGTAGCTACATCCTACGAGCAGTACTTC.

The J gene is TRBJ2-7, the V gene TRBV4-1; D perhaps matches TRBD1 (5 bases). CDR3 length: 14 residues. Between the trimmed V and J ends, which lost 4 bases and 0 bases, there was a span of 10 bases. Germline CDR1 and CDR2: MGHRA and YSYEKL. CDR3 nucleotide sequence: TGCGCCAGCAGCCTAGGACACGTCTCCTACGAGCAGTACTTC. This codes for CASSLGHVSYEQYF.

This clone occurred once. The V gene is TRBV29-1, the J gene TRBJ2-7; 10 bases match TRBD2. Trimming removed 4 bases from V and 3 bases from J; junction bases left unmatched: 3. CDR3 length: 13 residues. Per the germline V gene, CDR1 is SQVTM and CDR2 is ANQGSEA. DNA for the CDR3: TGCAGCGTTGGGACTAGCGGAGGCTACGAGCAGTACTTC. This encodes CSVGTSGGYEQYF.

The genes are TRBV4-2 and TRBJ2-7; D perhaps matches TRBD2 (6 bases). Deletions cut 0 bases from V and 2 bases from J, with 11 bases between. Germline V gene sequence: CDR1 LGHNA, CDR2 YNFKEQ. The length of the CDR3 is 15 residues. The CDR3 DNA reads TGTGCCAGCAGCCAAGATCCTAGCGAGCCCTACGAGCAGTACTTC. Amino acids: CASSQDPSEPYEQYF.

The V call is TRBV6-6, the J call TRBJ2-5; 9 bases map to TRBD2. Germline V gives CDR1 MNHNY, CDR2 SVGAGI (reference sequence). The J segment lost 5 bases and the V segment lost 2 bases, leaving 6 bases of the junction unmatched. This CDR3 region has 15 residues. The CDR3 here is CASSYGGRAPETQYF. The CDR3 DNA follows: TGTGCCAGCAGTTACGGCGGGAGGGCCCCTGAGACCCAGTACTTC.

This clone was observed a handful of times. As DNA, the CDR3 is TGTGCCAGCAGTCCAGCGGGGACCACAGATACGCAGTATTTT. Translation: CASSPAGTTDTQYF. This chain links TRBV2 with TRBJ2-3; TRBD2 agrees at 7 bases. This CDR3 is built from 14 residues. V lost 5 bases to trimming and J lost 2 bases; unmatched junction nucleotides: 4. Germline CDR1 and CDR2: SNHLY and FYNNEI.

The chain couples TRBV27 to TRBJ2-6; D assignment may be TRBD1 or TRBD2 (5 bases each). This CDR3 region has 17 residues. Trimming removed 4 bases at V and 1 base at J, with 14 bases between. The germline CDR1 and CDR2 sequences are MNHEY and SMNVEV (reference sequence). CDR3 coding DNA: TGTGCCAGCAGTTCGGGACGGCTTTCATCTGGGGCCAACGTCCTGACTTTC. This encodes CASSSGRLSSGANVLTF.

The chain has TRBV5-1 and TRBJ2-6; D is undetermined. The V gene lost 4 bases and the J gene lost 0 bases, with 5 bases spanning the gap. Germline CDR1 reads SGHRS; CDR2 reads YFSETQ. CDR3 length: 14 amino acids. The CDR3: CASSLGSGANVLTF. The CDR3 DNA is TGCGCCAGCAGCCTGGGCTCTGGGGCCAACGTCCTGACTTTC.

This chain links TRBV4-3 with TRBJ2-2; no reliable D call. This CDR3 is built from 18 residues. V gave up 1 base and J gave up 6 bases, with 21 bases separating them. From germline, CDR1 is LGHNA and CDR2 YSLEER. The DNA for the CDR3 is TGCGCCAGCAGCCAAGTAAGTGGAAGAGAAGTTGGAGCCGGGGAGCTGTTTTTT. Translation: CASSQVSGREVGAGELFF.

CDR3: CASSFTTGSYGYTF. CDR3 nucleotide sequence: TGTGCCAGCAGCTTCACCACAGGGTCCTATGGCTACACCTTC. The chain carries TRBV7-9 and TRBJ1-2; the D gene is possibly TRBD1 (6 bases). Between the trimmed V and J ends, which lost 3 bases and 4 bases, there was a span of 12 bases. Per the germline V gene, CDR1 is SEHNR and CDR2 is FQNEAQ (reference sequence). This CDR3 is built from 14 residues.

This rearrangement joins TRBV5-6 to TRBJ1-1; the match to TRBD1 covers 7 bases. Germline V gene data show CDR1 as SGHDT and CDR2 as YYEEEE. The junction had 6 bases not matched to a gene; V was cut back by 4 bases and J by 3 bases. The CDR3 is made up of 14 amino acids. CDR3 region: CASSRDREDTEAFF. In DNA form, the CDR3 reads TGTGCCAGCAGCCGCGACAGGGAGGACACTGAAGCTTTCTTT.

The V gene is TRBV29-1, the J gene TRBJ2-3; possible D gene TRBD1, 6 bases. Germline CDR1 reads SQVTM; CDR2 reads ANQGSEA. This CDR3 is 11 amino acids long. The V and J ends lost 7 bases and 4 bases respectively, with 9 bases between them. CDR3 residues: CSAQGSDTQYF. DNA for the CDR3: TGCAGCGCCCAGGGGTCAGATACGCAGTATTTT.

The chain links TRBV29-1 to TRBJ1-1, with a possible D match to TRBD1 (5 bases). This CDR3 is 14 amino acids long. V lost 7 bases to trimming and J lost 2 bases, with 17 bases between them. Germline V gives CDR1 SQVTM, CDR2 ANQGSEA. Here the CDR3 reads CSGGRVGPNTEAFF. CDR3 DNA sequence: TGCAGCGGAGGCCGGGTGGGGCCCAACACTGAAGCTTTCTTT. Variable domain in full (rest from reference TRBV29-1 and TRBJ1-1): SAVISQKPSRDICQRGTSLTIQCQVDSQVTMMFWYRQQPGQSLTLIATANQGSEATYESGFVIDKFPISRPNLTFSTLTVSNMSPEDSSIYLCSGGRVGPNTEAFFGQGTRLTVV.

This clone was recorded only once. The gene calls are TRBV27 and TRBJ2-7; 10 bases are a match to TRBD2. Per the germline V gene, CDR1 is MNHEY and CDR2 is SMNVEV (reference sequence). J lost 3 bases, V lost 3 bases, and 5 bases had no gene match. The CDR3 totals 15 residues. CDR3 region: CASSFQASGSYEQYF. CDR3 in DNA: TGTGCCAGCAGTTTTCAGGCTAGCGGGAGCTACGAGCAGTACTTC.

The chain joins TRBV11-2 to TRBJ2-7, with D possibly being TRBD1 (6 bases). The V and J ends lost 1 base and 2 bases respectively, with 12 bases between them. The CDR3 is made up of 15 amino acids. From germline, CDR1 is SGHAT and CDR2 FQNNGV. The CDR3 region has the DNA TGTGCCAGCAGCTTAGGACGATCAGGGGCCTACGAGCAGTACTTC. Translating gives CASSLGRSGAYEQYF.

The chain links TRBV6-1 to TRBJ2-7; D call uncertain. Germline lookup yields CDR1 MNHNS and CDR2 SASEGT. Trimming cost V 8 bases and J 0 bases, with 8 bases left between them. The CDR3 spans 12 residues. DNA for the CDR3: TGTGCCAGCGTAGGCTACTCCTACGAGCAGTACTTC. This translates into CASVGYSYEQYF.

V usage is TRBV13 and J usage is TRBJ2-1; TRBD2 might be the D (5 bases). The CDR3 length is 16 residues. The V and J ends lost 5 bases and 0 bases respectively, with 14 bases between them. CDR1 PRHDT and CDR2 FYEKMQ come from the germline V gene (reference sequence). The DNA for the CDR3 is TGTGCCAGCAGCCCAGAGGGTGGCCCCTCCTACAATGAGCAGTTCTTC. This translates into CASSPEGGPSYNEQFF. The full variable domain, completed using reference TRBV13 and TRBJ2-1, is AAGVIQSPRHLIKEKRETATLKCYPIPRHDTVYWYQQGPGQDPQFLISFYEKMQSDKGSIPDRFSAQQFSDYHSELNMSSLELGDSALYFCASSPEGGPSYNEQFFGPGTRLTVL.

This chain joins TRBV4-1 and TRBJ1-4; maybe TRBD1 (5 bases). The CDR3 runs to 16 residues. Trimming took off 0 bases at V and 8 bases at J, with 16 bases between the two ends. Germline CDR1 MGHRA, CDR2 YSYEKL. The CDR3 protein is CASSQESFREKEKLFF. The CDR3, as DNA: TGCGCCAGCAGCCAAGAGTCATTCAGGGAGAAAGAAAAACTGTTTTTT.

The chain recombines TRBV9 with TRBJ2-2, with D perhaps matching TRBD1 or TRBD2 (5 bases each). With 7 bases removed from V and 17 bases from J, the gap between germline ends came to 18 bases. Looked up from germline, CDR1 is SGDLS and CDR2 is YYNGEE. The CDR3 is 11 amino acids. In nucleotides, the CDR3 is TGTGCCAGCGGTGGGGGTTCGATGTTATTTTTT. Translated: CASGGGSMLFF.

V and J are TRBV9 and TRBJ2-7; D not certain. This CDR3 is built from 13 residues. The germline CDR1 and CDR2 sequences are SGDLS and YYNGEE. V was clipped by 4 bases and J by 2 bases, with 10 bases between them. The CDR3 loop is CASSPRSTYEQYF. The CDR3 DNA follows: TGTGCCAGCAGCCCCCGAAGTACCTACGAGCAGTACTTC.

This clone showed up just once. The rearrangement uses TRBV29-1 and TRBJ2-7, with a weak D call TRBD1 (5 bases). The CDR3 length is 15 residues. The germline CDR1 and CDR2 sequences are SQVTM and ANQGSEA. V lost 5 bases to trimming and J lost 3 bases, with 20 bases between them. The CDR3 nucleotides are TGCAGCGTTCTGATAGGGGCCTCGGCCAGCTACGAGCAGTACTTC. It codes for CSVLIGASASYEQYF.

V is TRBV4-1 and J is TRBJ1-1, with D uncertain. The germline V gene encodes CDR1 MGHRA and CDR2 YSYEKL. This CDR3 contains 15 residues. The V end lost 4 bases, the J end lost 0 bases, and 12 bases lay between the germline ends. The CDR3 here is CASSLVGFLNTEAFF. The DNA for the CDR3 is TGCGCCAGCAGCCTTGTCGGATTTTTGAACACTGAAGCTTTCTTT.

V usage is TRBV23-1 and J usage is TRBJ1-5; D ambiguous. TRBV23-1 is labeled an ORF, and its function is uncertain. This CDR3 has 16 residues. V lost 2 bases and J 3 bases, leaving 14 bases between the germline ends. DNA for the CDR3: TGCGCCAGCAGTCAACTCCCCCAGACTACCAATCAGCCCCAGCATTTT. Its translation is CASSQLPQTTNQPQHF.

This chain joins TRBV19 and TRBJ2-2; D possibly matches TRBD1 or TRBD2 (5 bases each). Looked up from germline, CDR1 is LNHDA and CDR2 is SQIVND (reference sequence). V was pared by 9 bases and J by 3 bases, with 14 bases between. The CDR3 runs 14 residues. The CDR3, as DNA: TGTGCCAGCTTGGGGGTAGGGTACACCGGGGAGCTGTTTTTT. This encodes CASLGVGYTGELFF.